Reported below is one TCR beta chain. No antigen is known for it. V was trimmed by 2 bases and J by 10 bases, leaving 10 bases between them. CDR1 and CDR2 (germline): SGHAT, FQDESV (reference sequence). The length of the CDR3 is 12 residues. This sample was included in a study of human T cells and chemical hapten exposure. Study results and limitations: TCRs exceeding 1 in 1000 frequency stayed unchanged with DPC sensitization.

TCRdb re-derived calls from the RACE reads in MiXCR, one entry per CDR3 protein. In the table there are 110,000 to 150,000 distinct CDR3 sequences, about 12% of which are singletons. Time point noted: patch test 2, 6 weeks after DPC sensitization. Treatment indicated: therapeutic diphenylcyclopropenone sensitization with weekly scalp DPC. This sequence was found in a woman aged 45-65 years with alopecia areata. Some clones in this sample may be carry-over from other donors' samples. The chain links TRBV11-1 to TRBJ2-3; D gene uncertain. The sequences come from whole blood, collected in connection with sensitization to the hapten diphenylcyclopropenone (DPC). The CDR3: CASSLQASPQYF. DNA for the CDR3: TGTGCCAGCAGCTTACAGGCGAGTCCGCAGTATTTT. The variable domain in full, completed from reference TRBV11-1 and TRBJ2-3, reads EAEVAQSPRYKITEKSQAVAFWCDPISGHATLYWYRQILGQGPELLVQFQDESVVDDSQLPKDRFSAERLKGVDSTLKIQPAELGDSAMYLCASSLQASPQYFGPGTRLTVL.